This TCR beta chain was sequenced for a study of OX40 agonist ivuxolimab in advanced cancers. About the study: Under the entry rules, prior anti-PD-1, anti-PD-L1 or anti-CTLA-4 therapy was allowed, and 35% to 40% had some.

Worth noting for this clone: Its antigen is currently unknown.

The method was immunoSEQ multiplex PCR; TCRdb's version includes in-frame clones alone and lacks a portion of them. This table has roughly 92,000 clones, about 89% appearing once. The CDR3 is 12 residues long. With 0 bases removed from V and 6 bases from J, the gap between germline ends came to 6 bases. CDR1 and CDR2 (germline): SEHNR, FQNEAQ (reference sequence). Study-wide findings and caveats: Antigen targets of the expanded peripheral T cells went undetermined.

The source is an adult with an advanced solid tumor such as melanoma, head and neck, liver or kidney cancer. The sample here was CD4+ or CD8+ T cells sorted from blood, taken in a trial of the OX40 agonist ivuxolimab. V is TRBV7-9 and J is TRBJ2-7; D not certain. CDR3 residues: CASSLAPLEQYF. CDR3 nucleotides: TGTGCCAGCAGCTTAGCCCCGCTCGAGCAGTACTTC.